This T cell receptor (beta chain) came from a study of radiation and T cells in renal cell carcinoma. Time point: baseline pretreatment blood. Documented treatment: 15 Gy SBRT to primary tumor, nephrectomy 4 weeks later. This renal cell carcinoma was of the clear cell type. The data were produced by immunoSEQ multiplex PCR, yet TCRdb's version contains in-frame clones alone and is incomplete. Of some 140,000 clones in the sample, 70% to 90% are singletons; the top ten hold 12%. This TCR was sampled from a woman in her forties or fifties with renal cell carcinoma. The specimen comprised blood, sampled from a patient whose treatment included radiotherapy and nephrectomy.

The DNA for the CDR3 is TGTGCCAGCAGTTTAAGGGTCCTATTACGAGAGCAGTACTTC. Translated, it gives CASSLRVLLREQYF. The gene calls are TRBV6-7 and TRBJ2-7; D remains ambiguous. TRBV6-7 is recorded as an ORF, its role being uncertain. Trimming pared 4 bases from V and 7 bases from J, leaving 17 bases between. The CDR3 consists of 14 residues.